This T cell receptor beta chain was retrieved from a study of T cells in Graves' hyperthyroidism and ophthalmopathy. With 4 bases clipped from V and 1 base from J, the junction kept 6 bases outside the gene matches. Germline values: CDR1 SGHNT, CDR2 YYREEE (reference sequence). CDR3 length: 15 residues. TCR beta CDR3 regions were amplified from RNA. A first-round RT-PCR of the TCR CDR3 used the HTBI primer set. TCRdb reanalysed the multiplex PCR reads using MiXCR and keeps one entry per CDR3 protein. Among about 290,000 distinct CDR3 sequences listed, 15% to 20% were seen once. If no ophthalmopathy progression occurred within 18 months, Graves' hyperthyroidism was stable. Patients aged 18 to 65 had newly diagnosed hyperthyroidism lasting under 2 months. Study findings and constraints: The authors' 13 V-J model separated ophthalmopathy from stable hyperthyroidism. Most thyroid-expanded clonotypes above 0.001 were also found in blood.

On this clonotype: What it binds is unknown.

The gene calls are TRBV5-4 and TRBJ2-7; 9 bases agree with TRBD2. This TCR was recovered from a man in his thirties or forties with Graves' hyperthyroidism. The specimen was blood. DNA for the CDR3: TGTGCCAGCAGCAGAATAGCGGGAGCTTCCTACGAGCAGTACTTC. Residues: CASSRIAGASYEQYF. Looking up the rest from reference TRBV5-4 and TRBJ2-7 gives the full variable domain: ETGVTQSPTHLIKTRGQQVTLRCSSQSGHNTVSWYQQALGQGPQFIFQYYREEENGRGNFPPRFSGLQFPNYSSELNVNALELDDSALYLCASSRIAGASYEQYFGPGTRLTVT.